Shown below are 16 T cell receptor beta chains from a single sample sequenced in a study of blood T cells in healthy people across ages. The second PCR ran roughly 7 to 12 cycles with a sample-barcoded 5' primer and J-beta primers. TCRdb used MiXCR to reprocess the 5' RACE reads, holding one entry per CDR3 protein. The sample records more than 900,000 distinct CDR3 sequences, about 28% being singletons. The same data also contributed to another study, on T cells of mothers and their children.

The source material was blood. These receptor sequences come from a woman aged 40-49 years in good health.

J is TRBJ2-3 and V is TRBV11-2; a possible D gene is TRBD2 (5 bases). V shed 3 bases and J shed 6 bases, with 22 bases lying between them. The germline CDR1 and CDR2 sequences are SGHAT and FQNNGV. The CDR3 runs to 17 residues. The CDR3 protein is CASSFTRGSDPRDTQYF. DNA for the CDR3: TGTGCCAGCAGCTTTACCCGGGGTAGCGACCCCCGGGATACGCAGTATTTT.

This chain uses TRBV5-5 with TRBJ1-2, with 9 bases that match TRBD1. Germline loops: CDR1 SGHKS, CDR2 YYEKEE (reference sequence). J lost 4 bases, V lost 4 bases, and 8 bases had no gene match. CDR3 length: 15 amino acids. CDR3 amino acids: CASSLGQGIGYGYTF. Written as DNA, the CDR3 is TGTGCCAGCAGCCTGGGACAGGGTATCGGCTATGGCTACACCTTC.

Only one count was recorded for this clonotype. V and J are TRBV7-8 and TRBJ2-1; 8 bases are a match to TRBD2. Losses at the gene ends were 1 base for V and 3 bases for J; bases not matched to a gene: 5. The CDR3 consists of 16 residues. Per germline, CDR1 SGHVS and CDR2 FQNEAQ. The CDR3: CASSLVNSGNYNEQFF. Written as DNA, the CDR3 is TGTGCCAGCAGCTTAGTAAATAGCGGGAACTACAATGAGCAGTTCTTC.

This clonotype was picked up a small number of times. The V and J genes are TRBV25-1 and TRBJ2-3; 7 bases line up with TRBD1. CDR1 and CDR2 from the germline V gene are MGHDK and SYGVNS. CDR3 length: 16 amino acids. Unmatched junction bases numbered 5, after V lost 1 base and J lost 1 base. CDR3 protein: CASSEFTGVGTDTQYF. The DNA of the CDR3 is TGTGCCAGCAGTGAATTCACAGGGGTGGGCACAGATACGCAGTATTTT.

Concerning this clonotype: A read error likely explains this, since a far larger clone differs by one base. This sequence joins TRBV12-3 or TRBV12-4 and TRBJ2-1; TRBD1 aligns across 7 bases. This CDR3 contains 13 residues. V shed 6 bases, J shed 5 bases, and the junction held 4 bases outside the gene matches. CDR3 coding DNA: TGTGCCAGCAGCCCGGGACAGCACAATGAGCAGTTCTTC. It encodes CASSPGQHNEQFF.

About this clonotype itself: A much larger clonotype is one base distant, so this may be a read error. The J gene is TRBJ2-2, the V gene TRBV20-1; 7 nucleotides align to TRBD1. Germline assignment: CDR1 DFQATT and CDR2 SNEGSKA (reference sequence). The CDR3 spans 15 residues. Written as DNA, the CDR3 is TGCGGTGCTAGAAGAGGGGGCAGGAACACCGGGGAGCTGTTTTTT. Its translation: CGARRGGRNTGELFF.

The chain joins TRBV4-2 to TRBJ1-4; D is unclear. This CDR3 has 17 residues. Germline-derived CDR1 and CDR2 are LGHNA and YNFKEQ. The germline V and J ends were trimmed by 0 bases and 0 bases, with 11 bases remaining between them. CDR3 DNA sequence: TGTGCCAGCAGCCAAGATGAGGTCCAGTCAACTAATGAAAAACTGTTTTTT. This sequence encodes CASSQDEVQSTNEKLFF.

The gene calls are TRBV5-1 and TRBJ2-7, with no clear D. The germline V and J ends were trimmed by 4 bases and 0 bases, with 11 bases remaining between them. CDR1 is SGHRS and CDR2 is YFSETQ in the germline V gene. The CDR3 is made up of 14 amino acids. The CDR3 nucleotides read TGCGCCAGCAGCCCGTCGGGCAACTCCTACGAGCAGTACTTC. Translation gives CASSPSGNSYEQYF.

The chain uses TRBV12-3 or TRBV12-4 and TRBJ2-7; perhaps TRBD1 as D (6 bases). The CDR3 contains 15 residues. V lost 2 bases and J lost 2, with 13 bases in between. The DNA for the CDR3 is TGTGCCAGCAGTTTAAAGGGGACAAGAACCTACGAGCAGTACTTC. Protein sequence: CASSLKGTRTYEQYF.

The chain combines TRBV7-9 with TRBJ2-5, with D tentatively TRBD1 (5 bases). The J call may be incorrect, as the DNA end agrees better with TRBJ2-7. From germline, CDR1 is SEHNR and CDR2 FQNEAQ (reference sequence). The CDR3 totals 14 residues. The CDR3, as DNA: TGTGCCAGCAGCTCCAGGGTAATGGGCCACGAGCAGTACTTC. Amino acids: CASSSRVMGHEQYF.

As concerns this clonotype: Given a much more abundant clone one base away, this may be a read error. The chain couples TRBV10-3 to TRBJ2-7; D remains unclear. CDR3 length: 13 amino acids. The V and J ends lost 6 bases and 0 bases respectively, with 9 bases between them. Per the germline V gene, CDR1 is ENHRY and CDR2 is SYGVKD. As DNA, the CDR3 is TGTGCCATCAGGAGCAGGAGCTCCTACGAGCAGTACTTC. Its protein product is CAIRSRSSYEQYF.

The chain recombines TRBV7-9 with TRBJ1-1; D uncertain. CDR1 SEHNR and CDR2 FQNEAQ come from the germline V gene (reference sequence). With 5 bases removed from V and 0 bases from J, the gap between germline ends came to 13 bases. The CDR3 runs 15 residues. The CDR3 region is CASSPSTVMNTEAFF. CDR3 bases: TGTGCCAGCAGCCCTTCTACAGTAATGAACACTGAAGCTTTCTTT.

About this clonotype: Being one base from a much bigger clone, this may be a read error. The genes are TRBV7-9 and TRBJ2-5; maybe TRBD2 (5 bases). Germline V gene lookup returns CDR1 SEHNR and CDR2 FQNEAQ (reference sequence). This CDR3 comprises 15 residues. The CDR3 loop is CTSSLGRGVAETQYF. The CDR3 nucleotides are TGTACCAGCAGCTTAGGCCGGGGTGTAGCGGAGACCCAGTACTTC.

This clonotype has more than one count but fewer than ten. Here the CDR3 DNA reads TGTGCCAGCAGTTTGAACGCAGATACGCAGTATTTT. Encoded protein: CASSLNADTQYF. The V call is TRBV28, the J call TRBJ2-3; D ambiguous. V lost 3 bases and J lost 4, with 5 bases in between. The CDR3 extends over 12 amino acids. Germline loops: CDR1 MDHEN, CDR2 SYDVKM. The variable domain in full, with the rest retrieved from reference TRBV28 and TRBJ2-3, is DVKVTQSSRYLVKRTGEKVFLECVQDMDHENMFWYRQDPGLGLRLIYFSYDVKMKEKGDIPEGYSVSREKKERFSLILESASTNQTSMYLCASSLNADTQYFGPGTRLTVL.

This clonotype showed up many times. V usage is TRBV20-1 and J usage is TRBJ2-4; 10 bases match TRBD2. J gave up 7 bases and V 0 bases, and 15 bases lay outside the gene matches. The CDR3 sequence is 18 residues long. The germline gives CDR1 DFQATT, CDR2 SNEGSKA (reference sequence). As DNA, the CDR3 is TGCAGTGCTAGAGATAAAAAGAGCGGGGGGGCCAGTTGGAACATTCAGTACTTC. Encoded protein: CSARDKKSGGASWNIQYF.

In the case of this clonotype: At one of its ends the junction is not consistent with the germline gene, which may arise from a read error. This sequence joins TRBV27 and TRBJ2-1; TRBD2 matches 10 bases. Looked up from germline, CDR1 is MNHEY and CDR2 is SMNVEV (reference sequence). CDR3 length: 15 residues. The CDR3 here is CASSFSASGGRERFF. DNA for the CDR3: TGTGCCAGCAGTTTCTCCGCTAGCGGGGGACGGGAGCGGTTCTTC.